This T cell receptor beta chain is drawn from a study of blood T cell repertoires in COVID-19. The authors' processing: Amplifying reference gene primers gave estimates of nucleated cell counts. Assay: immunoSEQ multiplex PCR; the TCRdb copy retains only in-frame clones and omits some. The V and J calls and the clone size are those of that table, but D and trimming were determined from the DNA. Of some 500,000 clones listed, approximately 90% were seen once; the top ten hold roughly 1.9%. The study drew participants aged about 18 to 90 years from some 25 US areas. Participants were placed into cohorts based on the clinical history they reported. Donors of Cohort 3 who recovered were those that had two negative PCRs, clearance, or symptom resolution. Per the germline V gene, CDR1 is MNHEY and CDR2 is SMNVEV (reference sequence). Trimming took 8 bases from V and 1 from J, leaving 11 bases between them. This CDR3 spans 13 amino acids.

The receptor comes from a woman aged 40 to 49 who had recovered from COVID-19. The chain links TRBV27 to TRBJ2-5; D is possibly TRBD2 (6 bases). The sample taken for sequencing was PBMCs or T cells enriched from blood (not recorded which). CDR3 sequence reads: CASGGGVQETQYF. In DNA form, the CDR3 reads TGTGCCAGCGGGGGAGGCGTCCAAGAGACCCAGTACTTC.